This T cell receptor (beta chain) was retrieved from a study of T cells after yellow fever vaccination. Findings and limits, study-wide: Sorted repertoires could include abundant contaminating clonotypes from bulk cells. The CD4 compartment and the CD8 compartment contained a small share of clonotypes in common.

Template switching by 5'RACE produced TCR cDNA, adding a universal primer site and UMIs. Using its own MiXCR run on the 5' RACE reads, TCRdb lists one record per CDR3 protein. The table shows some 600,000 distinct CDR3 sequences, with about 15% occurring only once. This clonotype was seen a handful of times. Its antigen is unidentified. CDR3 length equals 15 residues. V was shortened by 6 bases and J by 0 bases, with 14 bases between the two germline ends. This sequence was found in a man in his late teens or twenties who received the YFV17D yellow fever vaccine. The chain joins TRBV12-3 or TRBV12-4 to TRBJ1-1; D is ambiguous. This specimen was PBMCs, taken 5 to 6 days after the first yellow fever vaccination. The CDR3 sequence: CASSHYRNMNTEAFF. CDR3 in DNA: TGTGCCAGCAGCCACTACAGAAACATGAACACTGAAGCTTTCTTT.